Below are 5 T cell receptor beta chains sequenced from a single sample in a study of a mutant IDH1 vaccine in newly diagnosed glioma. Measured with immunoSEQ multiplex PCR; TCRdb has only the in-frame clones, and not every one. The table lists about 51,000 clones, 78% of them singletons. The time point here: week 5, during vaccination. Doses comprised 300 ug of mutant IDH1 20-mer peptide each, plus topical imiquimod. Their cognate antigens are unknown. Here the sequenced sample was PBMCs, taken from a glioma patient whose treatment included an IDH1 peptide vaccine. The receptors come from a woman aged 40 to 50 with glioma.

The rearrangement links TRBV11-2 to TRBJ1-1; 9 bases fit TRBD1. CDR1 SGHAT and CDR2 FQNNGV come from the germline V gene. CDR3 length: 14 residues. V was pared by 4 bases and J by 5 bases, with 5 bases of the junction left unmatched. CDR3 protein: CASSSRDRETEAFF. CDR3 bases: TGTGCCAGCAGCTCCCGGGACAGGGAGACTGAAGCTTTCTTT.

This clone was counted between two and nine times. The DNA for the CDR3 is TGCGCCAGCAGCCCAGAGGGCGGGGTTGAGCAGTTCTTC. Its translation is CASSPEGGVEQFF. V gene TRBV4-3 combines with J gene TRBJ2-1; tentatively, D is TRBD2 (6 bases). V lost 4 bases and J lost 9, with 13 bases in between. Germline V gene sequence: CDR1 LGHNA, CDR2 YSLEER. The CDR3 has 13 amino acids.

J is TRBJ1-2 and V is TRBV20-1, with D perhaps TRBD1 (5 bases). Germline assignment: CDR1 DFQATT and CDR2 SNEGSKA (reference sequence). Trimming removed 1 base from V and 5 bases from J, with 5 bases in between. The CDR3 runs to 11 residues. Here the CDR3 reads CSARAGYGYTF. In DNA form, the CDR3 reads TGCAGTGCTAGAGCAGGGTATGGCTACACCTTC.

The chain couples TRBV7-9 to TRBJ1-2; D is perhaps TRBD1 (5 bases). V was shortened by 0 bases and J by 2 bases, with 10 bases between the two germline ends. From germline, CDR1 is SEHNR and CDR2 FQNEAQ (reference sequence). The CDR3 is made up of 15 amino acids. This CDR3 is CASSLAVGDNYGYTF. CDR3 DNA: TGTGCCAGCAGCTTAGCGGTAGGGGACAACTATGGCTACACCTTC.

V gene TRBV5-1 combines with J gene TRBJ2-7; D possibly corresponds to TRBD1 (6 bases). The CDR3 spans 13 residues. Trimming took off 1 base at V and 6 bases at J, with 11 bases between the two ends. The germline V gene encodes CDR1 SGHRS and CDR2 YFSETQ. The CDR3 spells CASSLMGAGEQYF. The CDR3 nucleotides read TGCGCCAGCAGCTTGATGGGGGCGGGCGAGCAGTACTTC.